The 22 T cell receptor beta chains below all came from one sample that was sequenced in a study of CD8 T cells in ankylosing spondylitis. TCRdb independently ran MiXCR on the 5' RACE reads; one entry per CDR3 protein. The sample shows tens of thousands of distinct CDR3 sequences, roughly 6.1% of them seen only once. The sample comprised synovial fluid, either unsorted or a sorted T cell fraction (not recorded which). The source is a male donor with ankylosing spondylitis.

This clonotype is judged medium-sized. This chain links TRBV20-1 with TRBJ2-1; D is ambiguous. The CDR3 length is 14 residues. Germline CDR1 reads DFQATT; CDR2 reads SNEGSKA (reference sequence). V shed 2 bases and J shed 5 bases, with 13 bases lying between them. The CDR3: CSARPPGSNNEQFF. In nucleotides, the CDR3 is TGCAGTGCTAGACCCCCTGGCAGCAACAATGAGCAGTTCTTC.

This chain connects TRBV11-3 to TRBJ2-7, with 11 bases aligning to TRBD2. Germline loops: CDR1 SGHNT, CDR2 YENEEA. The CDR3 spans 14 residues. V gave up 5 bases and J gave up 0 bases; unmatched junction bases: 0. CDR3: CASSTSGSSYEQYF. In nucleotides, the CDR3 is TGTGCCAGCAGCACTAGCGGGAGCTCCTACGAGCAGTACTTC.

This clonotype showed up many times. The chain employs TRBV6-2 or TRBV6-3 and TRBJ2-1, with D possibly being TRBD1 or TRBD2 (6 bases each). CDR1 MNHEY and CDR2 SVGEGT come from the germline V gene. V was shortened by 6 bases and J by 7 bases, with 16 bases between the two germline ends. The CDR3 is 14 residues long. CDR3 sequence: CASSTLGGRNEQFF. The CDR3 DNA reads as TGTGCCAGCAGCACACTAGGGGGGCGGAATGAGCAGTTCTTC.

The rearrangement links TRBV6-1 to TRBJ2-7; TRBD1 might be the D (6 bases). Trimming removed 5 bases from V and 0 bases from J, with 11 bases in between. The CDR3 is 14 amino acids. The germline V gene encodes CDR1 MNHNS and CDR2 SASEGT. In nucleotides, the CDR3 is TGTGCCAGCAGTCGAGCGACAGGCTCCTACGAGCAGTACTTC. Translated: CASSRATGSYEQYF.

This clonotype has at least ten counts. CDR3 in DNA: TGTGCCATCATTCGGGACAGGGGGACGGTCAACGAGCAGTACTTC. As protein: CAIIRDRGTVNEQYF. This rearrangement joins TRBV10-3 to TRBJ2-7, with 11 bases aligning to TRBD1. The V gene end was trimmed by 7 bases and the J gene end by 5 bases; junction bases not matched to a gene: 10. The CDR3 is made up of 15 amino acids. Germline CDR1 and CDR2: ENHRY and SYGVKD.

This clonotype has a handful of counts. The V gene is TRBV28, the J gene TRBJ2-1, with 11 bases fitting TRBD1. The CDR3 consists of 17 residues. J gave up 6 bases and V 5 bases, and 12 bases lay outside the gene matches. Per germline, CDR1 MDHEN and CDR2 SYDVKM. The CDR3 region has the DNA TGTGCCAGCAGTCCCCCCCCCGGGACAGGGGGTGTCAATGAGCAGTTCTTC. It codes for CASSPPPGTGGVNEQFF.

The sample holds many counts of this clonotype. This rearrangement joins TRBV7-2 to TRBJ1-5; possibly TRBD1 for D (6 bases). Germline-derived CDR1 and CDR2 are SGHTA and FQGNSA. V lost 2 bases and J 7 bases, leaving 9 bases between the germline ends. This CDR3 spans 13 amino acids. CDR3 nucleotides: TGTGCCAGCAGCTTAACCGACAGGCAGCCCCAGCATTTT. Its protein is CASSLTDRQPQHF. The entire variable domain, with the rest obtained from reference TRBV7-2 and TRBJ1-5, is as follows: GAGVSQSPSNKVTEKGKDVELRCDPISGHTALYWYRQSLGQGLEFLIYFQGNSAPDKSGLPSDRFSAERTGGSVSTLTIQRTQQEDSAVYLCASSLTDRQPQHFGDGTRLSIL.

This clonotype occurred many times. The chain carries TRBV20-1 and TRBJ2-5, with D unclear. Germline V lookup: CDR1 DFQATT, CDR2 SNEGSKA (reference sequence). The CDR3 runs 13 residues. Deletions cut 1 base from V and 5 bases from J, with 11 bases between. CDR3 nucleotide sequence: TGCAGTGCTAGAGGGCAAGGGCGGGAGACCCAGTACTTC. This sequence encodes CSARGQGRETQYF.

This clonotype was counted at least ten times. The CDR3 loop is CSVSSGGADTQYF. CDR3 nucleotide sequence: TGCAGCGTCAGTAGCGGGGGGGCAGATACGCAGTATTTT. The rearrangement uses TRBV29-1 and TRBJ2-3; 11 nucleotides align to TRBD2. V trimming: 6 bases; J trimming: 4 bases; junction bases outside the gene matches: 3. Germline V gives CDR1 SQVTM, CDR2 ANQGSEA. CDR3 length: 13 amino acids.

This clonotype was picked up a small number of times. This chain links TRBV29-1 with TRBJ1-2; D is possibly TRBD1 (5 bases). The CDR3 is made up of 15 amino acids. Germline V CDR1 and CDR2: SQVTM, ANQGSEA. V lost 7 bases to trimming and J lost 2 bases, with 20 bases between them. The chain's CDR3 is CSGQGSLSSNYGYTF. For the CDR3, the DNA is TGCAGCGGCCAGGGTTCTCTTTCGTCCAACTATGGCTACACCTTC.

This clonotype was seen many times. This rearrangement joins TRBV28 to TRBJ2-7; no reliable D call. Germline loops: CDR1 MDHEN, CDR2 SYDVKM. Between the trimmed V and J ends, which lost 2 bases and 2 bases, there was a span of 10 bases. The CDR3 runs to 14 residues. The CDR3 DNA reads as TGTGCCAGCAGTTTAGGTCCGGGCCCCTACGAGCAGTACTTC. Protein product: CASSLGPGPYEQYF.

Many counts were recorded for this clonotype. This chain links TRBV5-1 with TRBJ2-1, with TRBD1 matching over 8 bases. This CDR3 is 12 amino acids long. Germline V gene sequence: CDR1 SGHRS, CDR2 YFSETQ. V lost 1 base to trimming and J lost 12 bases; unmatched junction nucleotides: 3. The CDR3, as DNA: TGCGCCAGCAGCTTGATACAGGGGGGGCAGTTCTTC. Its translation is CASSLIQGGQFF.

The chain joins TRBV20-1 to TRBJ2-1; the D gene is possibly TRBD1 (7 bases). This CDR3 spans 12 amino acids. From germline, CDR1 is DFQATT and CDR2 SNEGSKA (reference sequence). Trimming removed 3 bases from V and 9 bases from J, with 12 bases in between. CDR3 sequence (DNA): TGCAGTGCTAGGGAGGGGGCTAGTGAGCAGTTCTTC. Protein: CSAREGASEQFF.

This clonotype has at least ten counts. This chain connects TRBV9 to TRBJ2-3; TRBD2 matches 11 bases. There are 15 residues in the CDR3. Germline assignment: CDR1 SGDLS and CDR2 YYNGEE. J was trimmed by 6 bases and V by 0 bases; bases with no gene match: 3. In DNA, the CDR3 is TGTGCCAGCAGCGTAGCGGCTAGCGGGAGGGATACGCAGTATTTT. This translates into CASSVAASGRDTQYF.

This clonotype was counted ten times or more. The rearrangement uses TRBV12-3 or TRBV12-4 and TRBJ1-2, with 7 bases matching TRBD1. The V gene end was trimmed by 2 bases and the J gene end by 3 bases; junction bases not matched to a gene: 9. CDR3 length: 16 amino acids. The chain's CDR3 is CASSLRVGDRHYGYTF. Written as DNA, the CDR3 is TGTGCCAGCAGTTTACGGGTGGGGGACAGACACTATGGCTACACCTTC.

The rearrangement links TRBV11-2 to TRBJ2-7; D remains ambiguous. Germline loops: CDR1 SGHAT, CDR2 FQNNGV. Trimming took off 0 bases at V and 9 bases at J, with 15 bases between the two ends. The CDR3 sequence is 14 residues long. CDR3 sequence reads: CASSLDQWLAGQYF. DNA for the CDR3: TGTGCCAGCAGCTTAGATCAATGGCTCGCCGGGCAGTACTTC.

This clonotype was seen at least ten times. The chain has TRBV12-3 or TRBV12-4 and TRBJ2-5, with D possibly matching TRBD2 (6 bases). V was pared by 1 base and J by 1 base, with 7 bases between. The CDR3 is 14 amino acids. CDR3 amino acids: CASSLGTTQETQYF. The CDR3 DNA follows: TGTGCCAGCAGTTTAGGGACTACCCAAGAGACCCAGTACTTC.

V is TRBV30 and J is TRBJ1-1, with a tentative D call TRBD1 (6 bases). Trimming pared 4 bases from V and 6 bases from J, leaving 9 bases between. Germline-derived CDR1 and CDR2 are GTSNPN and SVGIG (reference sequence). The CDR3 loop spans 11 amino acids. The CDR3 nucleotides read TGTGCCTGGACAGGGGCTGCTGAAGCTTTCTTT. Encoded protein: CAWTGAAEAFF.

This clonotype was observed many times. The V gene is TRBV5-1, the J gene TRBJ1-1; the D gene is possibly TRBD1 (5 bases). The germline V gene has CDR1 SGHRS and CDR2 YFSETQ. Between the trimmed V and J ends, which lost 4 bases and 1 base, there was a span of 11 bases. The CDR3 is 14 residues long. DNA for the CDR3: TGCGCCAGCAGCGTGGGACTGACGAACACTGAAGCTTTCTTT. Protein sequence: CASSVGLTNTEAFF.

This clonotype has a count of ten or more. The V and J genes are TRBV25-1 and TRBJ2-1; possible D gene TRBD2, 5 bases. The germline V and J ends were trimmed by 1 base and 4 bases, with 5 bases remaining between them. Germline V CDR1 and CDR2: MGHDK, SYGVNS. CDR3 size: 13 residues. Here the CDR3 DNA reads TGTGCCAGCAGTGAATCGGGGTACAATGAGCAGTTCTTC. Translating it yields CASSESGYNEQFF.

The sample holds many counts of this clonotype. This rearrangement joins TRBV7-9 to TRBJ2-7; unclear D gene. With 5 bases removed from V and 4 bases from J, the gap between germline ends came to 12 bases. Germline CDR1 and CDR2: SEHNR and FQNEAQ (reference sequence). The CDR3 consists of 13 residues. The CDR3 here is CASSEREPYEQYF. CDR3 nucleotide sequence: TGTGCCAGCAGCGAAAGGGAACCTTACGAGCAGTACTTC.

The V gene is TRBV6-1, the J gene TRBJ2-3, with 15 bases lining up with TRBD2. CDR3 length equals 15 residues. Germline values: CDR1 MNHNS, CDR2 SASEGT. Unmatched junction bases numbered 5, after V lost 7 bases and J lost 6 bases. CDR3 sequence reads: CASTRTSGRADTQYF. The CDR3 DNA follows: TGTGCCAGCACAAGGACTAGCGGGAGGGCGGATACGCAGTATTTT.